Listed here is a single T cell receptor (beta chain). As yet, its antigen is unknown. The missing CDR3 end, 3 residues past where the read stops, is filled in from the germline J gene. This sample stems from a study of T cells in women clearing cervical HPV infection. Whole-study context: Control women cleared a single incident HPV16 infection within 12 months. Case blood drawn at lesion detection; control blood after infection cleared.

Study-level points and caveats: A classifier using richness and V gene abundances reached an AUC of approximately 0.8.

Each participant carried one incident cervical HPV16 infection only. This CDR3 region has 14 residues. CDR1 and CDR2 from the germline V gene are SNHLY and FYNNEI. With 7 bases removed from V and 0 bases from J, the gap between germline ends came to 11 bases. Generated by immunoSEQ multiplex PCR, the TCRdb table keeps only in-frame clones and is missing some. Seen in this sample are approximately 35,000 clones; the ten most common clones hold roughly 1.6%. The V gene is TRBV2, the J gene TRBJ2-3; D is undetermined. The receptor was derived from a woman aged 18-70 years with a cervical HPV16 infection that either progressed to CIN3+ or cleared (not recorded which). Material: blood buffy coat. Partial CDR3 DNA: TGTGCCAGCATAAGACTTTTAAGCACAGATACG. This translates into CASIRLLSTDT. The CDR3 in its entirety is CASIRLLSTDTQYF.